Sequencing of this T cell receptor (beta chain) was carried out in a study of CXCR3-negative and CXCR3-positive naive CD8 T cells. Overall study: The libraries together contributed 140 million or so TRB reads, each supplying about 1.5 +/- 0.3 million.

Germline-derived CDR1 and CDR2 are MNHEY and SMNVEV (reference sequence). The CDR3 totals 17 residues. 5' RACE that incorporated UMI labels was used to prepare the TRB cDNA libraries. TCRdb reprocessed the 5' RACE reads and stores each CDR3 protein as one record, lacking DNA. The sample holds 120,000 to 150,000 distinct CDR3 sequences. Worth noting for this clonotype: Its matching antigen is unknown.

Regarding the study as a whole: High diversity, comparable across both naive subsets, contrasted with much lower diversity in memory CD8+ cells. Naive subsets displayed similar surface CD5, and TCR strength was inferred from TRB CDR3 properties. CXCR3-expressing naive cells carried TRB CDR3s more hydrophobic than those of CXCR3-negative naive cells.

This TCR was recovered from a human donor in good health. Some clones in this sample may be carry-over from other donors' samples. Sequencing was carried out using naive CXCR3+ CD8+ T cells from blood. Subset of the sample: CD45RO-CCR7+CD27+CD95- naive CD8+ T cells expressing CXCR3 (TNR3+). The chain recombines TRBV27 with TRBJ1-1; TCRdb indicates TRBD1, and absent DNA this call remains unverified. CDR3 sequence reads: CASSLYTGTLMNTEAFF.